The entry below describes one T cell receptor (beta chain). The antigen remains undetermined. A read error may produce the germline difference seen at one junction end. CDR3 length: 16 residues. Germline V gene sequence: CDR1 DFQATT, CDR2 SNEGSKA (reference sequence). Making the TCR beta libraries involved quantitative 5'-RACE with molecular barcodes. TCRdb redid the calling of the 5' RACE reads with MiXCR, one entry per CDR3 protein. Among roughly 280,000 distinct CDR3 sequences listed, around 19% were seen once. These data originate in a study of CD8 T cells in ankylosing spondylitis. Study-wide results and limits: There were earlier reports of some motif variants in reactive arthritis synovial fluid and blood. Seemingly distinctive of ankylosing spondylitis blood was a TCR beta motif formed by eight highly homologous variants.

The chain joins TRBV20-1 to TRBJ2-6; TRBD1 aligns across 8 bases. The receptor was isolated from a male donor with ankylosing spondylitis or in good health (not recorded which). The source material was blood, either unsorted or a sorted T cell fraction (not recorded which). CDR3 DNA: TGCAGTGCTAGCTTGGACAGGGTGACTGGGGCCAACGCCCTGACTTTC. Protein sequence: CSASLDRVTGANALTF.